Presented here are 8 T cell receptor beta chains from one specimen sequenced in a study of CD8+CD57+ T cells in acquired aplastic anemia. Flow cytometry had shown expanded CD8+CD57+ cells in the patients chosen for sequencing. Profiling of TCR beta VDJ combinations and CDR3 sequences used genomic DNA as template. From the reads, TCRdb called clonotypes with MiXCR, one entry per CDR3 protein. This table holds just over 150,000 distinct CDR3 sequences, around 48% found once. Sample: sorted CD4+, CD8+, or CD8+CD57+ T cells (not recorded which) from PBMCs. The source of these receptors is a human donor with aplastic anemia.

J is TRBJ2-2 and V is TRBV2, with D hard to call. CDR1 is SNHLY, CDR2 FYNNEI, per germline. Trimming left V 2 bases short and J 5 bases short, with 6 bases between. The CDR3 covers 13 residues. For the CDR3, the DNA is TGTGCCAGCAGTGAAATACAAACCGGGGAGCTGTTTTTT. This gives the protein CASSEIQTGELFF.

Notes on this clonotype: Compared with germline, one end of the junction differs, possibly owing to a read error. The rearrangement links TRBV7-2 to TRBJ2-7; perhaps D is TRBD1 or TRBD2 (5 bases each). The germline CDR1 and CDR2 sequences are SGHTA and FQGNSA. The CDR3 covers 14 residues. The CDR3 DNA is TGTGCCAGCAGCTTTTGGGACCCCGACAACGAGCAGTGCTTC. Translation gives CASSFWDPDNEQCF.

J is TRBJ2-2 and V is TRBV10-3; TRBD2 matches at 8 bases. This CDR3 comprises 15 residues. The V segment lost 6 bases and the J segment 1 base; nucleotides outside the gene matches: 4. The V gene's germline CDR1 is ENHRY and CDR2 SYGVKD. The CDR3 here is CAISASGQNTGELFF. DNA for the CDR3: TGTGCCATCAGCGCTAGCGGGCAGAACACCGGGGAGCTGTTTTTT.

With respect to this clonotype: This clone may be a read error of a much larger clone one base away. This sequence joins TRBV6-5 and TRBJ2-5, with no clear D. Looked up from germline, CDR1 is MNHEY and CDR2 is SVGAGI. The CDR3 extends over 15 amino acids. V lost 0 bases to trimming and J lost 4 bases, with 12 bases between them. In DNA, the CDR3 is TGTGCCAGCAGTTACTCGGTGGCAGTACGAGAGACCCAGTACTTC. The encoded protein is CASSYSVAVRETQYF.

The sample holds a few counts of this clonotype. The CDR3 nucleotides read TGTGCCATCAGTCCGGGGGAGTATTCTGAAGCTTTCTTT. Translated, it gives CAISPGEYSEAFF. The gene calls are TRBV10-3 and TRBJ1-1; D is possibly TRBD1 (5 bases). The CDR3 is made up of 13 amino acids. The V end was cut by 5 bases, the J end by 6 bases, with 13 bases between. The germline V gene encodes CDR1 ENHRY and CDR2 SYGVKD.

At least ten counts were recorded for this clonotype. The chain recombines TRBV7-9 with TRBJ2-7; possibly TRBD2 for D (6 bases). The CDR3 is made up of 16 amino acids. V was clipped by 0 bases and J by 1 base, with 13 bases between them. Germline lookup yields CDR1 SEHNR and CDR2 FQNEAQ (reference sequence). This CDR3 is CASSLAAGRASYEQYF. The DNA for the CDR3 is TGTGCCAGCAGCTTAGCGGCGGGAAGAGCTTCCTACGAGCAGTACTTC.

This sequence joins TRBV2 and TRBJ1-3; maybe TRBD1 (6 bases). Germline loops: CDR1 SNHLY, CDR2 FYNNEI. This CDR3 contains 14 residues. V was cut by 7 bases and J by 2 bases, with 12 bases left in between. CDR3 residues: CASKVTGTGNTIYF. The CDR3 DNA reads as TGTGCCAGCAAGGTTACAGGGACTGGAAACACCATATATTTT.

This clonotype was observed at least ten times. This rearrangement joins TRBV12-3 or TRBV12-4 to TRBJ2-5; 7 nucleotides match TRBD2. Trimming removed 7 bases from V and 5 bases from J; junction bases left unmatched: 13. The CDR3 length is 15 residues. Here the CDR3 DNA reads TGTGCCAGCAAGGGAGGGGAGCAGGAGACGGAGACCCAGTACTTC. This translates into CASKGGEQETETQYF.